The present T cell receptor beta chain was sequenced within a study of shared clonotypes between healthy human individuals. Across the study: A donor's plate count was three for CD4 naive and three for CD4 memory; CD8 naive had two and CD8 memory one. General observations from the study: Specimens sampled were limited to blood, with tissue repertoires likely differing.

The CDR3 runs 12 residues. CDR1 LNHDA and CDR2 SQIVND come from the germline V gene (reference sequence). Trimming took off 6 bases at V and 4 bases at J, with 10 bases between the two ends. Using immunoSEQ multiplex PCR, the repertoire was profiled, and TCRdb retains in-frame clones only, with some absent. The sample includes some 2,500,000 clones, about nine tenths of them seen just once. Concerning this clone: What it binds is not known. This specimen includes other DNA sequences encoding the same CDR3.

The sequencing sample was made of naive CD4+ T cells from PBMCs. Documented subset: CD45RA+ positively selected. The gene calls are TRBV19 and TRBJ2-7; possible D gene TRBD1, 7 bases. This clonotype was sampled from a man between 18 and 29 years old in good health. Some clones in this sample may be carry-over from other donors' samples. DNA of the CDR3: TGTGCCAGTAGCAGGGGGAGGTACGAGCAGTACTTC. It codes for CASSRGRYEQYF.